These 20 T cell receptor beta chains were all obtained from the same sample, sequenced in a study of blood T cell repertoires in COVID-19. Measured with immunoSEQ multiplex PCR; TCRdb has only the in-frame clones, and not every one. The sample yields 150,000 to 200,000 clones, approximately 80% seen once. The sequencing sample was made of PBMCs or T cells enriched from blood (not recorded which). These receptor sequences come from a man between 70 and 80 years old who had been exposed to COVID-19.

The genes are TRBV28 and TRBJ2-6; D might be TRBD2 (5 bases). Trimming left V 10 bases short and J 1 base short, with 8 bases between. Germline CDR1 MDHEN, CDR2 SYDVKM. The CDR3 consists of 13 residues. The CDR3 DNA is TGTGCCATCGGGATATCTGGGGCCAACGTCCTGACTTTC. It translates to CAIGISGANVLTF.

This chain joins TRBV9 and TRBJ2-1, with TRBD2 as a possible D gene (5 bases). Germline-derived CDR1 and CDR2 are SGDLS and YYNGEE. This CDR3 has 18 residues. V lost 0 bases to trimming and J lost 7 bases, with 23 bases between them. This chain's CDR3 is CASSVEGHQEGARNEQFF. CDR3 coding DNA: TGTGCCAGCAGCGTAGAAGGTCACCAAGAGGGAGCGAGGAATGAGCAGTTCTTC. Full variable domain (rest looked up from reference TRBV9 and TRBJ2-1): DSGVTQTPKHLITATGQRVTLRCSPRSGDLSVYWYQQSLDQGLQFLIQYYNGEERAKGNILERFSAQQFPDLHSELNLSSLELGDSALYFCASSVEGHQEGARNEQFFGPGTRLTVL.

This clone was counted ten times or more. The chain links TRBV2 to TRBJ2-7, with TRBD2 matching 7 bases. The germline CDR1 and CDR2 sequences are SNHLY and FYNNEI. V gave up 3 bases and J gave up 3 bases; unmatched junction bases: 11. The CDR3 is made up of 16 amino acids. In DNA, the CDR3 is TGTGCCAGCAGTGATACAATGGCTAGCGGTTACTACGAGCAGTACTTC. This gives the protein CASSDTMASGYYEQYF.

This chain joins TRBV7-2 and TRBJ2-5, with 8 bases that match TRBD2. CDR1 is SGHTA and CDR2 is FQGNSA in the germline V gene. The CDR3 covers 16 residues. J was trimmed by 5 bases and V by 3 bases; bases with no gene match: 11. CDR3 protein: CASSFFSSGRSETQYF. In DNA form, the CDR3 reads TGTGCCAGCAGCTTTTTTTCCAGCGGGAGATCGGAGACCCAGTACTTC.

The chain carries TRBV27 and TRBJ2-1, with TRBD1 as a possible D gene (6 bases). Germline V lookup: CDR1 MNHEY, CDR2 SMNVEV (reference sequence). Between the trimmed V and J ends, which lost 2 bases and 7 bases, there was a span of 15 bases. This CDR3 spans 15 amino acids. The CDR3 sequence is CASSLRGAGDNEQFF. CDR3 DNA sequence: TGTGCCAGCAGTTTAAGGGGTGCAGGGGATAATGAGCAGTTCTTC.

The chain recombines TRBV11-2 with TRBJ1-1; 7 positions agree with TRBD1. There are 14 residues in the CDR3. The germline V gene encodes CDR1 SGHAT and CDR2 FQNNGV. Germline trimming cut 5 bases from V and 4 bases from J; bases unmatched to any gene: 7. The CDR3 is CASSASRGVTEAFF. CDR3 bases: TGTGCCAGCAGCGCATCCAGGGGGGTCACTGAAGCTTTCTTT.

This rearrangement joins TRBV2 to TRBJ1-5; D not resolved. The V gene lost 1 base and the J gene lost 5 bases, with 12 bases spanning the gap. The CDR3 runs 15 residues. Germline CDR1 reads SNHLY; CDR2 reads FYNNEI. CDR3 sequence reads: CASSEGGVGHQPQHF. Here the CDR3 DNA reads TGTGCCAGCAGTGAAGGCGGGGTCGGGCATCAGCCCCAGCATTTT.

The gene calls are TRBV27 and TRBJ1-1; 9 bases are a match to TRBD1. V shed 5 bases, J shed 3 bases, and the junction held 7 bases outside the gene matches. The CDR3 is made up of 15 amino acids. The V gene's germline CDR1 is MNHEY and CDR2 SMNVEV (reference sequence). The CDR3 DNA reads TGTGCCAGCAGTCCAAGGGACAGGGCTTACACTGAAGCTTTCTTT. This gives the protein CASSPRDRAYTEAFF.

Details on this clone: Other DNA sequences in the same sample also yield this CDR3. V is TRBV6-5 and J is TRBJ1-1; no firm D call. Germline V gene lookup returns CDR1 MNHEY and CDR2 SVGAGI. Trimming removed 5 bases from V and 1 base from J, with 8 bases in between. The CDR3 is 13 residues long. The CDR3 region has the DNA TGTGCCAGCAGTCTCGCAGGGAACACTGAAGCTTTCTTT. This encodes CASSLAGNTEAFF.

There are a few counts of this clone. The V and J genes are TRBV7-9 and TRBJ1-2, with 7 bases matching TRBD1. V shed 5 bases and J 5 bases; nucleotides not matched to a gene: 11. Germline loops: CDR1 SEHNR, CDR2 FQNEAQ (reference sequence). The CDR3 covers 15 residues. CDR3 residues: CASSVQTGTVYGYTF. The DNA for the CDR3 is TGTGCCAGCAGCGTACAGACCGGGACAGTTTATGGCTACACCTTC.

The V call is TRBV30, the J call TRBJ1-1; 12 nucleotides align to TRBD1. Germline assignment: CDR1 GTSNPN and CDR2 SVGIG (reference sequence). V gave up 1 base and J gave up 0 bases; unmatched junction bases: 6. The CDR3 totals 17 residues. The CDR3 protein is CAWSEGGQGALNTEAFF. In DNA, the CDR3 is TGTGCCTGGAGTGAAGGGGGACAGGGGGCTTTGAACACTGAAGCTTTCTTT.

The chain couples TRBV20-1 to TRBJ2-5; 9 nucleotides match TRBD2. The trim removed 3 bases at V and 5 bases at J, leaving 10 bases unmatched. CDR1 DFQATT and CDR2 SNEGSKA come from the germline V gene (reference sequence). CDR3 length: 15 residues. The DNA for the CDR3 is TGCAGTGCTAGTGTCAGCGGGAGGAACGGGGAGACCCAGTACTTC. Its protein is CSASVSGRNGETQYF.

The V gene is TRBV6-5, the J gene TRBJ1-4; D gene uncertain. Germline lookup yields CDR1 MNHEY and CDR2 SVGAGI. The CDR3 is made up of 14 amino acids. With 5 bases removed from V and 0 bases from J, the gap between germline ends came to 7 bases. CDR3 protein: CASSPGTTNEKLFF. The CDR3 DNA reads TGTGCCAGCAGTCCCGGGACAACTAATGAAAAACTGTTTTTT.

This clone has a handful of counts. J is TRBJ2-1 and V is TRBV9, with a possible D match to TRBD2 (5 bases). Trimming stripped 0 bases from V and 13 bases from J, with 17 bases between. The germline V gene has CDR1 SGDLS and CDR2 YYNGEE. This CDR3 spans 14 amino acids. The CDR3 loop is CASSVAGTSLDQFF. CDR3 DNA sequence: TGTGCCAGCAGCGTAGCGGGAACTAGTCTAGATCAGTTCTTC.

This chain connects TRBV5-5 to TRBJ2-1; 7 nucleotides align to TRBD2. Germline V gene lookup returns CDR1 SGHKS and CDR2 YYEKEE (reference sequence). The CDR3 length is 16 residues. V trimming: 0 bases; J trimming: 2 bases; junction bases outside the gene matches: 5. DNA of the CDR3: TGTGCCAGCAGCTTGGTGCCGGGACTACCCTACAATGAGCAGTTCTTC. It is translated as CASSLVPGLPYNEQFF.

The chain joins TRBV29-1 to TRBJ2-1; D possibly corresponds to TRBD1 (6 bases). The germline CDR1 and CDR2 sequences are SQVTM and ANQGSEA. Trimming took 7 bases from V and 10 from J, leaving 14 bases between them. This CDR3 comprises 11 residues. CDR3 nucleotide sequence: TGCAGCGCCACAGGGTGGAGGGAGCAGTTCTTC. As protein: CSATGWREQFF.

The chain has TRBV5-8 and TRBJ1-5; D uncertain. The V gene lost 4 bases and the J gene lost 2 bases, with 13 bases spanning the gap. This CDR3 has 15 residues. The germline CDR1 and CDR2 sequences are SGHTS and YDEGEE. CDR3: CASSRTSGGNQPQHF. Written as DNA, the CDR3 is TGTGCCAGCAGCCGAACGTCCGGTGGCAATCAGCCCCAGCATTTT. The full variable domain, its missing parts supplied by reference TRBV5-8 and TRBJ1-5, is EAGVTQSPTHLIKTRGQQATLRCSPISGHTSVYWYQQALGLGLQFLLWYDEGEERNRGNFPPRFSGRQFPNYSSELNVNALELEDSALYLCASSRTSGGNQPQHFGDGTRLSIL.

CDR3 residues: CASSPGQGADGYTF. CDR3 DNA: TGTGCCAGCTCACCCGGACAGGGGGCGGATGGCTACACCTTC. This chain connects TRBV18 to TRBJ1-2, with 11 bases aligning to TRBD1. Trimming took 3 bases from V and 6 from J; bases not matched to a gene: 3. The CDR3 contains 14 residues. Germline V gene lookup returns CDR1 KGHSH and CDR2 LQKENI.

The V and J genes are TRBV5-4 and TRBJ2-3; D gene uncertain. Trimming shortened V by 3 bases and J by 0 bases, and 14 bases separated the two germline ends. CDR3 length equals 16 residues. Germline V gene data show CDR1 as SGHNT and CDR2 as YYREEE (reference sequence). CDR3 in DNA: TGTGCCAGCAGCTCCCTAAATAGTCTCAGCACAGATACGCAGTATTTT. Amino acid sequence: CASSSLNSLSTDTQYF.

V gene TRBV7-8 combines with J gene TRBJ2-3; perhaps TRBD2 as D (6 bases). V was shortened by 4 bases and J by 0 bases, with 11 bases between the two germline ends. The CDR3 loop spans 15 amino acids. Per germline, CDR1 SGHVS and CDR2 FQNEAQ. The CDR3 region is CASSSWGLSTDTQYF. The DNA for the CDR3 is TGTGCCAGCAGCTCGTGGGGACTGAGCACAGATACGCAGTATTTT.